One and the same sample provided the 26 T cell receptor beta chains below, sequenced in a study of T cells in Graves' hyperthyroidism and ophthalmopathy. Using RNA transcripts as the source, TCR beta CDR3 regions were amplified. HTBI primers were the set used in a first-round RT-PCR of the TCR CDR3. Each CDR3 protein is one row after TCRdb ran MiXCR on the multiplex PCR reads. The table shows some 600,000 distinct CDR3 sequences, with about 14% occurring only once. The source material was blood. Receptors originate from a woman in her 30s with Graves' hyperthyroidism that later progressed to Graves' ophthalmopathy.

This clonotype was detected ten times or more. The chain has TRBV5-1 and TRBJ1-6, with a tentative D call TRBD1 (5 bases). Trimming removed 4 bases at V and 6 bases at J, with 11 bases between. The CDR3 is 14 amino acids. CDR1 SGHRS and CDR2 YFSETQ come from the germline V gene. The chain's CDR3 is CASSPTEANSPLHF. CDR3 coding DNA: TGCGCCAGCAGCCCGACAGAGGCTAATTCACCCCTCCACTTT.

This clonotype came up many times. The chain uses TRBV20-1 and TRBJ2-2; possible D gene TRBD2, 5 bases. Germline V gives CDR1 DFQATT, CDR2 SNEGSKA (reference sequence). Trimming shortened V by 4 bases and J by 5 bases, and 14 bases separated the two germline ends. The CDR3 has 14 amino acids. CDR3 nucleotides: TGCAGTGCTATTGGAGTAGCGTCTACCGGGGAGCTGTTTTTT. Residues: CSAIGVASTGELFF.

CDR3 region: CASSLDSSGSTDTQYF. CDR3 in DNA: TGTGCCAGCAGCTTAGATAGTAGCGGATCCACAGATACGCAGTATTTT. The chain employs TRBV7-2 and TRBJ2-3; tentative D call: TRBD2 (6 bases). The CDR3 sequence is 16 residues long. Trimming removed 1 base from V and 2 bases from J, with 13 bases in between. Germline V gives CDR1 SGHTA, CDR2 FQGNSA.

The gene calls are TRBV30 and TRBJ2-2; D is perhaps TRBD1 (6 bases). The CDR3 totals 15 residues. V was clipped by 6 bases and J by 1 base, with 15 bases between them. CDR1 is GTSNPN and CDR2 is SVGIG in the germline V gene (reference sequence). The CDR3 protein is CACSLLGGNTGELFF. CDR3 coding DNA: TGTGCCTGCAGTCTACTAGGGGGGAACACCGGGGAGCTGTTTTTT.

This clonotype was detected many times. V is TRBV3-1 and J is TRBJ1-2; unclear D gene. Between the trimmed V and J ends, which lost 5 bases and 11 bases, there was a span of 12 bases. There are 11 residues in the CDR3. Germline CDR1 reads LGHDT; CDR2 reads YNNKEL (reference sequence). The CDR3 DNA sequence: TGTGCCAGCAGCGACCAATCTTGGTACACCTTC. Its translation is CASSDQSWYTF. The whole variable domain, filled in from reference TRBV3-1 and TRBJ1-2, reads DTAVSQTPKYLVTQMGNDKSIKCEQNLGHDTMYWYKQDSKKFLKIMFSYNNKELIINETVPNRFSPKSPDKAHLNLHINSLELGDSAVYFCASSDQSWYTFGSGTRLTVV.

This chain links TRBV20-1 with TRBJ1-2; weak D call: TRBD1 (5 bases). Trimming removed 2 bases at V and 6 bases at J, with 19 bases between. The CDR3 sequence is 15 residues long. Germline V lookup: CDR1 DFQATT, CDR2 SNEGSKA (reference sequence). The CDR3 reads CSARLHQGSRDGYTF. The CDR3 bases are TGCAGTGCTAGACTACATCAGGGCAGTCGAGATGGCTACACCTTC.

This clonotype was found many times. The CDR3 is CASSYPTEGSYEQYF. In DNA form, the CDR3 reads TGTGCCAGCAGTTACCCGACGGAGGGCAGTTACGAGCAGTACTTC. The chain couples TRBV6-5 to TRBJ2-7; perhaps TRBD2 as D (6 bases). Germline CDR1 is MNHEY and CDR2 is SVGAGI. V was cut by 2 bases and J by 4 bases, with 15 bases left in between. There are 15 residues in the CDR3.

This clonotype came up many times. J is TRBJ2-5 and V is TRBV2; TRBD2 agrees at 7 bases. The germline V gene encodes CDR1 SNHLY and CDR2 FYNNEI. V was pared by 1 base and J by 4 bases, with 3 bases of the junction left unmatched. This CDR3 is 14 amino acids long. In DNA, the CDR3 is TGTGCCAGCAGTGAAGAGTCGGGGGGAGAGACCCAGTACTTC. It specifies CASSEESGGETQYF.

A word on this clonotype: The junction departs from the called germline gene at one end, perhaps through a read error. The CDR3 reads CSSSTQLGPSAPLHF. DNA of the CDR3: TGTTCCAGCAGTACCCAATTGGGACCCTCGGCACCCCTCCACTTT. The chain is built from TRBV6-1 and TRBJ1-6; D is possibly TRBD1 (5 bases). Germline CDR1 reads MNHNS; CDR2 reads SASEGT. The CDR3 covers 15 residues.

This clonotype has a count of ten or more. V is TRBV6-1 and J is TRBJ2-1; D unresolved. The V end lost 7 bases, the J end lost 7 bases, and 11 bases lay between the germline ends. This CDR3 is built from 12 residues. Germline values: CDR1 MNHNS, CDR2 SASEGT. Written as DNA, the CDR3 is TGTGCCAGCACCCAGCAGATTAATGAGCAGTTCTTC. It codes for CASTQQINEQFF.

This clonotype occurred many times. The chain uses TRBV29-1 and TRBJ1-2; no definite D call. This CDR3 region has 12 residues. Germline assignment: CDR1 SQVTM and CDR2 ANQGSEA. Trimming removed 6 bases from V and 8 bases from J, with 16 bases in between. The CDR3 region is CSVLWREDGYTF. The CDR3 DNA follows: TGCAGCGTCCTGTGGAGAGAAGACGGCTACACCTTC. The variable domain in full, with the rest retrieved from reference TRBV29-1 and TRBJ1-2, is SAVISQKPSRDICQRGTSLTIQCQVDSQVTMMFWYRQQPGQSLTLIATANQGSEATYESGFVIDKFPISRPNLTFSTLTVSNMSPEDSSIYLCSVLWREDGYTFGSGTRLTVV.

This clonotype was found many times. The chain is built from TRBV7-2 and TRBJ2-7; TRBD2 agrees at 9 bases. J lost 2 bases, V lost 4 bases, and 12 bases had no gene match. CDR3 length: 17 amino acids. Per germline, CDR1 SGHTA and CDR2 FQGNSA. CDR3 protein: CASSSGPASGTAYEQYF. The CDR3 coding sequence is TGTGCCAGCAGCTCCGGCCCGGCTAGCGGGACCGCCTACGAGCAGTACTTC.

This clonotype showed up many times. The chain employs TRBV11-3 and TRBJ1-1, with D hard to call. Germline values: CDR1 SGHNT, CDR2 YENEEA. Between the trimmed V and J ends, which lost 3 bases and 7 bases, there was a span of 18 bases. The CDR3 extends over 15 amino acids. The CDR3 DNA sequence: TGTGCCAGCAGCTTCGCGAGACCACCAGGAATTGAAGCTTTCTTT. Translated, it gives CASSFARPPGIEAFF.

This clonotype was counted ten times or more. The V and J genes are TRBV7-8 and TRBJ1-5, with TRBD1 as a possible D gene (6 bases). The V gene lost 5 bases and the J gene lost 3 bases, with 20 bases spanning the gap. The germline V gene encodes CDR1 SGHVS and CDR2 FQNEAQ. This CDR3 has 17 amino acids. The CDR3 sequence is CASSPDSRGRNNQPQHF. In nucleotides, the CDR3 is TGTGCCAGCAGCCCGGACAGTAGGGGACGGAACAATCAGCCCCAGCATTTT.

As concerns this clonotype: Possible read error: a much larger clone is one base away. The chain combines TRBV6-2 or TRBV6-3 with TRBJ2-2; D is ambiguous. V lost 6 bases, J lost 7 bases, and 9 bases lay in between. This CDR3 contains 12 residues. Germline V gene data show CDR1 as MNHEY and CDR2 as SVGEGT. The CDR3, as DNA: TGTGCCAGCAGCCTCCCGATCGGGGAGCTGTTTTTT. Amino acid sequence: CASSLPIGELFF.

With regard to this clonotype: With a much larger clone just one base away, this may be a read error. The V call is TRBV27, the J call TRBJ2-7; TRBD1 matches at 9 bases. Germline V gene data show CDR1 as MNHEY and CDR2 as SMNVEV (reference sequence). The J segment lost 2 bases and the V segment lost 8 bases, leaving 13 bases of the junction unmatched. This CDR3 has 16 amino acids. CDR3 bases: TGTGCCAGCGGTTCCACCGGGACAGGGAGGACCTACGAGCAGTACTTC. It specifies CASGSTGTGRTYEQYF.

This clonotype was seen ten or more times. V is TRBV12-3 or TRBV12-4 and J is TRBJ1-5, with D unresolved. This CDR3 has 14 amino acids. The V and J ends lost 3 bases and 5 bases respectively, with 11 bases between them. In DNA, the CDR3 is TGTGCCAGCAGTTTGAGGCTGGAGGATCAGCCCCAGCATTTT. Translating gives CASSLRLEDQPQHF.

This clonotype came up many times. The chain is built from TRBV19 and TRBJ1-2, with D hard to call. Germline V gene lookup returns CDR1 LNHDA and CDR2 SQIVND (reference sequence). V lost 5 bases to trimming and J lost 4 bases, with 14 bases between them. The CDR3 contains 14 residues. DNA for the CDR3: TGTGCCAGTAGTGCGAGGACTTCTGGCTATGGCTACACCTTC. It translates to CASSARTSGYGYTF. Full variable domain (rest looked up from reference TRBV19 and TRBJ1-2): DGGITQSPKYLFRKEGQNVTLSCEQNLNHDAMYWYRQDPGQGLRLIYYSQIVNDFQKGDIAEGYSVSREKKESFPLTVTSAQKNPTAFYLCASSARTSGYGYTFGSGTRLTVV.

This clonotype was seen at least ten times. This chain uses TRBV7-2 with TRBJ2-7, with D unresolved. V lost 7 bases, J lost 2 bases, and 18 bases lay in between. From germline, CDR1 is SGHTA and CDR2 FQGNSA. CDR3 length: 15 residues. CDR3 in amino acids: CASTLDLFGAYEQYF. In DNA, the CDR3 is TGTGCCAGCACCTTGGACCTTTTCGGCGCCTACGAGCAGTACTTC.

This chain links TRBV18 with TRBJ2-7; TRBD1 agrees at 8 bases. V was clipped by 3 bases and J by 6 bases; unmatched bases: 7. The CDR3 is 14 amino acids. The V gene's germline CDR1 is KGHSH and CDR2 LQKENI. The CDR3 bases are TGTGCCAGCTCACCGGGGACAGGCACCCGCGAGCAGTACTTC. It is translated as CASSPGTGTREQYF.

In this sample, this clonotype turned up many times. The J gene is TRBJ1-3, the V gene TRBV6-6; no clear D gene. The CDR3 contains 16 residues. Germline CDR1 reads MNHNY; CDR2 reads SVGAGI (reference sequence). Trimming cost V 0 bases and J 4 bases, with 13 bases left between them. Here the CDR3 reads CASSYSSGLRGNTIYF. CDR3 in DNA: TGTGCCAGCAGTTACTCGTCGGGCCTTCGGGGAAACACCATATATTTT.

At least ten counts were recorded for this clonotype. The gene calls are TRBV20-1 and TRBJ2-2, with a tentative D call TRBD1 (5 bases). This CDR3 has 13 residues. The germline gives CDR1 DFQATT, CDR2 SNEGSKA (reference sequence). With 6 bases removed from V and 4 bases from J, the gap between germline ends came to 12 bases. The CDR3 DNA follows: TGCAGTGCCCAACGACAGACCACCGGGGAGCTGTTTTTT. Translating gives CSAQRQTTGELFF.

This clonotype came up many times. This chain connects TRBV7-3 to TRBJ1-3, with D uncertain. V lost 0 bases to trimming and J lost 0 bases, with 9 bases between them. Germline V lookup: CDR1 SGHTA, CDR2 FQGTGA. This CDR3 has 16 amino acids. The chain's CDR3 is CASSLTNLGSGNTIYF. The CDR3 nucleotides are TGTGCCAGCAGCTTAACGAACCTCGGCTCTGGAAACACCATATATTTT.

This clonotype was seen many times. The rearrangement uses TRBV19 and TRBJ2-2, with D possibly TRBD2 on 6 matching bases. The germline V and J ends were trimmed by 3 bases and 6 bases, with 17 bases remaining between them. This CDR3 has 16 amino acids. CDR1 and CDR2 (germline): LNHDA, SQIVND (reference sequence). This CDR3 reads CASSIAGSKSSGELFF. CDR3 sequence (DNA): TGTGCCAGTAGTATCGCCGGGAGTAAGTCCTCCGGGGAGCTGTTTTTT.

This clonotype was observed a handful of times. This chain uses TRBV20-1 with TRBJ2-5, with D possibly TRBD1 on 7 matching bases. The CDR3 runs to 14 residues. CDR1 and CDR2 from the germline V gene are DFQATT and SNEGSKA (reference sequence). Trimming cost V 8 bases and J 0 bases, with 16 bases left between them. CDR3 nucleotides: TGCAGTTTCCAGGCGGGGACAGACCAAGAGACCCAGTACTTC. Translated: CSFQAGTDQETQYF.

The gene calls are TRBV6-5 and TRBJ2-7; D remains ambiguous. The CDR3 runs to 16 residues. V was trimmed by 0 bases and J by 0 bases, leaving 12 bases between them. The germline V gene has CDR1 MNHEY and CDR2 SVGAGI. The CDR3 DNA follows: TGTGCCAGCAGTTACTCGAGAAGGAGAAGCTCCTACGAGCAGTACTTC. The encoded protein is CASSYSRRRSSYEQYF.